One and the same sample provided the 8 T cell receptor beta chains below, sequenced in a study of T cells in Graves' hyperthyroidism and ophthalmopathy. The CDR3 regions of TCR beta were amplified from RNA transcripts. The primer set for the first-round RT-PCR of the TCR CDR3 was HTBI. TCRdb re-analysed the multiplex PCR reads in MiXCR, keeping a single row per CDR3 protein. Of roughly 130,000 distinct CDR3 sequences in the sample, approximately 20% were seen once. Sequenced input: blood. These receptors were taken from a woman between 50 and 59 years old with Graves' hyperthyroidism that later progressed to Graves' ophthalmopathy.

A few counts support this clonotype. This chain joins TRBV2 and TRBJ2-7; a weak D match, TRBD2 (6 bases). The CDR3 is 14 amino acids. Germline CDR1 and CDR2: SNHLY and FYNNEI. The V end lost 5 bases, the J end lost 3 bases, and 14 bases lay between the germline ends. The CDR3 DNA sequence: TGTGCCAGCAGTCCGGGACTCGCGATCTACGAGCAGTACTTC. Protein product: CASSPGLAIYEQYF.

This chain uses TRBV11-2 with TRBJ2-4; weak D call: TRBD2 (6 bases). The germline V gene has CDR1 SGHAT and CDR2 FQNNGV. This CDR3 region has 16 residues. The germline V and J ends were trimmed by 5 bases and 0 bases, with 14 bases remaining between them. CDR3 amino acids: CASSHPGVIAKNIQYF. The CDR3 nucleotides are TGTGCCAGCAGCCATCCGGGGGTTATAGCCAAAAACATTCAGTACTTC.

This clonotype was observed a few times. The chain carries TRBV6-1 and TRBJ2-7; maybe TRBD2 (6 bases). The length of the CDR3 is 13 residues. V dropped 8 bases and J dropped 4 bases, with 15 bases sitting between them. Germline-derived CDR1 and CDR2 are MNHNS and SASEGT. The DNA of the CDR3 is TGTGCCAGCCTGGGGGGAGTGGGTTACGAGCAGTACTTC. It codes for CASLGGVGYEQYF.

This clonotype was found a few times. The V call is TRBV5-4, the J call TRBJ2-7; D is perhaps TRBD2 (5 bases). This CDR3 spans 13 amino acids. Per the germline V gene, CDR1 is SGHNT and CDR2 is YYREEE (reference sequence). V lost 4 bases and J 3 bases, leaving 11 bases between the germline ends. DNA of the CDR3: TGTGCCAGCAGCCCCCCTGGAGGCTACGAGCAGTACTTC. Amino acid sequence: CASSPPGGYEQYF. The variable domain in full, completed from reference TRBV5-4 and TRBJ2-7, reads ETGVTQSPTHLIKTRGQQVTLRCSSQSGHNTVSWYQQALGQGPQFIFQYYREEENGRGNFPPRFSGLQFPNYSSELNVNALELDDSALYLCASSPPGGYEQYFGPGTRLTVT.

This clonotype was recorded many times. The genes are TRBV7-2 and TRBJ2-3; the D gene could be TRBD1 or TRBD2 (5 bases each). V was cut by 3 bases and J by 0 bases, with 13 bases left in between. The CDR3 loop spans 16 amino acids. Looked up from germline, CDR1 is SGHTA and CDR2 is FQGNSA. The CDR3 nucleotides read TGTGCCAGCAGCTTGAGGGCAGGGAAAAGCACAGATACGCAGTATTTT. It translates to CASSLRAGKSTDTQYF. Full variable domain (remainder filled in from reference TRBV7-2 and TRBJ2-3): GAGVSQSPSNKVTEKGKDVELRCDPISGHTALYWYRQSLGQGLEFLIYFQGNSAPDKSGLPSDRFSAERTGGSVSTLTIQRTQQEDSAVYLCASSLRAGKSTDTQYFGPGTRLTVL.

The chain couples TRBV4-3 to TRBJ1-2; D unclear. Germline CDR1 LGHNA, CDR2 YSLEER. The CDR3 consists of 13 residues. V was pared by 0 bases and J by 3 bases, with 5 bases between. CDR3 DNA sequence: TGCGCCAGCAGCCAAGATCCCTACTATGGCTACACCTTC. It specifies CASSQDPYYGYTF.

This chain uses TRBV3-1 with TRBJ2-1; TRBD1 is a possible D gene (6 bases). Between the trimmed V and J ends, which lost 1 base and 9 bases, there was a span of 10 bases. The CDR3 is 13 amino acids. Germline CDR1 reads LGHDT; CDR2 reads YNNKEL (reference sequence). CDR3 nucleotide sequence: TGTGCCAGCAGCCAAGGACAGGTCCGTGAGCAGTTCTTC. Translation: CASSQGQVREQFF.

This clonotype was detected ten times or more. The chain employs TRBV6-5 and TRBJ1-3; D is unresolved. Germline V lookup: CDR1 MNHEY, CDR2 SVGAGI. Trimming took off 2 bases at V and 1 base at J, with 12 bases between the two ends. This CDR3 has 16 residues. The CDR3 bases are TGTGCCAGCAGTTACGGAGTTGGGAGGTCTGGAAACACCATATATTTT. It yields the protein CASSYGVGRSGNTIYF.